A single sample is the source of the 27 T cell receptor beta chains below, sequenced in a study of OX40 agonist ivuxolimab in advanced cancers. The data were produced by immunoSEQ multiplex PCR, yet TCRdb's version contains in-frame clones alone and is incomplete. Here the sample spans roughly 80,000 clones, 90% being singletons. The starting material was CD4+ or CD8+ T cells sorted from blood, obtained in a trial of the OX40 agonist ivuxolimab. All receptors derive from an adult with an advanced solid tumor such as melanoma, head and neck, liver or kidney cancer.

The V call is TRBV5-6, the J call TRBJ2-3; tentative D call: TRBD2 (5 bases). The CDR3 is made up of 12 amino acids. Germline values: CDR1 SGHDT, CDR2 YYEEEE. V was clipped by 1 base and J by 11 bases, with 11 bases between them. The CDR3 coding sequence is TGTGCCAGCAGCTTGTGGGGAGCTCAGCAGTATTTT. It specifies CASSLWGAQQYF.

The DNA of the CDR3 is TGTGCTAGTGGTGTAGACACGGAGACCCAGTACTTC. Its translation is CASGVDTETQYF. The chain has TRBV12-5 and TRBJ2-5, with D unresolved. CDR1 LGHNT and CDR2 FRNRAP come from the germline V gene. The CDR3 contains 12 residues. V was trimmed by 5 bases and J by 5 bases, leaving 9 bases between them.

This chain joins TRBV7-8 and TRBJ1-3; 8 bases line up with TRBD1. This CDR3 spans 18 amino acids. Trimming cost V 2 bases and J 2 bases; bases outside gene matches: 11. The V gene's germline CDR1 is SGHVS and CDR2 FQNEAQ. DNA for the CDR3: TGTGCCAGCAGCTTATTTAGTCAGGGGGCAAGTACTGGAAACACCATATATTTT. This codes for CASSLFSQGASTGNTIYF.

The rearrangement links TRBV27 to TRBJ1-2; TRBD1 matches at 12 bases. The V gene's germline CDR1 is MNHEY and CDR2 SMNVEV (reference sequence). V lost 6 bases, J lost 3 bases, and 23 bases stayed unmatched. CDR3 length: 21 residues. The CDR3 sequence: CASSRTGPGQGARSHYYGYTF. CDR3 nucleotides: TGTGCCAGCAGCCGGACAGGCCCGGGACAGGGGGCAAGGTCCCACTACTATGGCTACACCTTC.

The genes are TRBV18 and TRBJ2-3, with a tentative D call TRBD2 (5 bases). The length of the CDR3 is 15 residues. The V and J ends lost 2 bases and 1 base respectively, with 10 bases between them. Germline V CDR1 and CDR2: KGHSH, LQKENI. This CDR3 reads CASSPDRDRTDTQYF. Written as DNA, the CDR3 is TGTGCCAGCTCACCAGACCGGGATCGCACAGATACGCAGTATTTT.

This chain joins TRBV19 and TRBJ2-1; 8 bases map to TRBD2. The J segment lost 6 bases and the V segment lost 0 bases, leaving 4 bases of the junction unmatched. This CDR3 has 15 residues. Germline values: CDR1 LNHDA, CDR2 SQIVND (reference sequence). CDR3 residues: CASSIDRGGSNEQFF. DNA for the CDR3: TGTGCCAGTAGTATAGATCGGGGGGGATCCAATGAGCAGTTCTTC.

The count of this clone is one. This chain joins TRBV7-2 and TRBJ2-7; TRBD2 agrees at 7 bases. Germline trimming cut 2 bases from V and 0 bases from J; bases unmatched to any gene: 7. The germline gives CDR1 SGHTA, CDR2 FQGNSA. The CDR3 contains 16 residues. The CDR3 nucleotides are TGTGCCAGCAGCTTATATTCTAGCGGAGACTCCTACGAGCAGTACTTC. Its translation is CASSLYSSGDSYEQYF.

V usage is TRBV5-1 and J usage is TRBJ1-1; D may be TRBD1 (6 bases). The CDR3 length is 13 residues. V was clipped by 4 bases and J by 3 bases, with 10 bases between them. Germline lookup yields CDR1 SGHRS and CDR2 YFSETQ. The CDR3 DNA is TGCGCCAGCAGCAACAGGGTTGACACTGAAGCTTTCTTT. This gives the protein CASSNRVDTEAFF.

V is TRBV7-3 and J is TRBJ2-7, with D perhaps TRBD1 (6 bases). CDR3 size: 13 residues. CDR1 and CDR2 from the germline V gene are SGHTA and FQGTGA. The germline V and J ends were trimmed by 6 bases and 7 bases, with 16 bases remaining between them. The CDR3 here is CASRDRSQGEQYF. CDR3 nucleotide sequence: TGTGCCAGCAGGGATCGGAGCCAGGGGGAGCAGTACTTC.

J is TRBJ1-4 and V is TRBV7-9; no clear D. V lost 5 bases and J 0 bases, leaving 10 bases between the germline ends. CDR3 length: 15 amino acids. The V gene's germline CDR1 is SEHNR and CDR2 FQNEAQ (reference sequence). The CDR3: CASSGNTATNEKLFF. The DNA of the CDR3 is TGTGCCAGCAGCGGCAATACTGCAACTAATGAAAAACTGTTTTTT.

This clone was found a few times. The chain employs TRBV7-2 and TRBJ2-5; no clear D gene. The CDR3 consists of 14 residues. Looked up from germline, CDR1 is SGHTA and CDR2 is FQGNSA. The V end was cut by 1 base, the J end by 10 bases, with 16 bases between. The CDR3 protein is CASSLGRHGLDQYF. CDR3 bases: TGTGCCAGCAGCTTAGGACGGCATGGTTTAGACCAGTACTTC.

The chain uses TRBV10-1 and TRBJ2-1; D is ambiguous. The CDR3 is 15 residues long. Germline lookup yields CDR1 WNHNN and CDR2 SYGVQD (reference sequence). V lost 0 bases and J 7 bases, leaving 13 bases between the germline ends. The CDR3 reads CASSESVPGPNEQFF. The CDR3 DNA reads TGCGCCAGCAGTGAGTCAGTTCCTGGTCCTAATGAGCAGTTCTTC.

This clone was recorded once. CDR3 region: CASSLATDTQYF. CDR3 bases: TGTGCCAGCAGCTTAGCCACAGATACGCAGTATTTT. The rearrangement links TRBV7-8 to TRBJ2-3; D remains unclear. The germline V gene has CDR1 SGHVS and CDR2 FQNEAQ. The CDR3 sequence is 12 residues long. V was trimmed by 0 bases and J by 2 bases, leaving 0 bases between them.

The V and J genes are TRBV5-1 and TRBJ2-2; D perhaps matches TRBD2 (5 bases). Germline V gene lookup returns CDR1 SGHRS and CDR2 YFSETQ. This CDR3 spans 16 amino acids. V lost 2 bases and J lost 4, with 15 bases in between. The CDR3 DNA reads TGCGCCAGCAGCTTACAACTAGTTCCGGGCACCGGGGAGCTGTTTTTT. Protein sequence: CASSLQLVPGTGELFF.

The V gene is TRBV6-6, the J gene TRBJ1-2, with 7 positions matching TRBD1. Germline V gene data show CDR1 as MNHNY and CDR2 as SVGAGI (reference sequence). The CDR3 totals 14 residues. Trimming cost V 5 bases and J 1 base; bases outside gene matches: 4. CDR3 nucleotide sequence: TGTGCCAGCAGTCCGGGACAGTATAACTATGGCTACACCTTC. Translating it yields CASSPGQYNYGYTF.

The rearrangement joins TRBV18 to TRBJ1-6; 7 positions agree with TRBD1. This CDR3 comprises 18 residues. From germline, CDR1 is KGHSH and CDR2 LQKENI. J was trimmed by 0 bases and V by 1 base; bases with no gene match: 6. The CDR3 reads CASSPLGQTGSYNSPLHF. The CDR3 DNA is TGTGCCAGCTCACCACTGGGACAGACCGGCTCCTATAATTCACCCCTCCACTTT.

Turning to this clone: One end of the junction does not line up with germline, which may come from a read error. The CDR3 DNA follows: TGTGTCAGCAGCTTAGGGGGGGGGCCAGATACGCAGTATTTT. As protein: CVSSLGGGPDTQYF. This rearrangement joins TRBV7-2 to TRBJ2-3; maybe TRBD2 (7 bases). Germline-derived CDR1 and CDR2 are SGHTA and FQGNSA. The CDR3 is made up of 14 amino acids.

This rearrangement joins TRBV20-1 to TRBJ2-7; TRBD2 is a possible D gene (5 bases). The length of the CDR3 is 11 residues. From germline, CDR1 is DFQATT and CDR2 SNEGSKA (reference sequence). Trimming left V 1 base short and J 12 bases short, with 13 bases between. CDR3 nucleotide sequence: TGCAGTGCTAGAGGGGAGCTCCGGGGGTACTTC. Translated, it gives CSARGELRGYF.

The chain recombines TRBV11-3 with TRBJ2-5; D remains ambiguous. Germline CDR1 SGHNT, CDR2 YENEEA. The CDR3 loop spans 12 amino acids. Trimming removed 11 bases at V and 2 bases at J, with 12 bases between. This chain's CDR3 is CASSDGQETQYF. CDR3 sequence (DNA): TGTGCCTCCAGCGACGGTCAAGAGACCCAGTACTTC.

This chain connects TRBV5-1 to TRBJ2-5; no clear D gene. Germline CDR1 SGHRS, CDR2 YFSETQ. This CDR3 is 14 amino acids long. With 1 base removed from V and 0 bases from J, the gap between germline ends came to 7 bases. CDR3 amino acids: CASSLLANQETQYF. The DNA for the CDR3 is TGCGCCAGCAGCTTGTTGGCAAACCAAGAGACCCAGTACTTC.

The V gene is TRBV7-2, the J gene TRBJ2-4; 7 nucleotides agree with TRBD1. There are 13 residues in the CDR3. V lost 5 bases, J lost 6 bases, and 4 bases stayed unmatched. Germline V gives CDR1 SGHTA, CDR2 FQGNSA. As DNA, the CDR3 is TGTGCCAGCAGCCCCGGGACAGCAAACATTCAGTACTTC. This sequence encodes CASSPGTANIQYF.

This clone was seen a single time. V usage is TRBV19 and J usage is TRBJ2-5; D is undetermined. Trimming removed 4 bases at V and 4 bases at J, with 4 bases between. This CDR3 comprises 11 residues. In germline, CDR1 is LNHDA, CDR2 SQIVND (reference sequence). The CDR3, as DNA: TGTGCCAGTAGTACCGGAGAGACCCAGTACTTC. It translates to CASSTGETQYF.

J is TRBJ2-3 and V is TRBV29-1, with 14 bases fitting TRBD2. V lost 8 bases and J lost 4; bases outside the gene matches: 5. This CDR3 comprises 14 residues. CDR1 SQVTM and CDR2 ANQGSEA come from the germline V gene. The CDR3 DNA reads as TGCAGCACGGGACTAGCGGGAGTAGCAGATACGCAGTATTTT. It is translated as CSTGLAGVADTQYF.

This clone appeared a single time. The V gene is TRBV10-2, the J gene TRBJ1-5, with D hard to call. Germline V CDR1 and CDR2: WSHSY, SAAADI. V shed 6 bases and J shed 3 bases, with 6 bases lying between them. The CDR3 is 12 amino acids. CDR3 nucleotides: TGCGCCAGCAGCAGACCCAATCAGCCCCAGCATTTT. Translating it yields CASSRPNQPQHF.

V is TRBV19 and J is TRBJ2-1; 14 nucleotides align to TRBD2. The CDR3 runs 16 residues. CDR1 is LNHDA and CDR2 is SQIVND in the germline V gene (reference sequence). J was trimmed by 9 bases and V by 5 bases; bases with no gene match: 9. CDR3 DNA: TGTGCCAGTAGTGAACGGACTAGCGGGAGGAGGGGTGAGCAGTTCTTC. Its translation is CASSERTSGRRGEQFF.

The chain has TRBV7-3 and TRBJ2-3, with D hard to call. The CDR3 has 13 residues. Germline CDR1 and CDR2: SGHTA and FQGTGA. Trimming took 4 bases from V and 2 from J, leaving 7 bases between them. In DNA form, the CDR3 reads TGTGCCAGCAGCTCGGGTGCCACAGATACGCAGTATTTT. Protein sequence: CASSSGATDTQYF.

The rearrangement joins TRBV2 to TRBJ2-5; D not certain. Trimming took 4 bases from V and 3 from J, leaving 6 bases between them. Germline CDR1 reads SNHLY; CDR2 reads FYNNEI. This CDR3 is built from 12 residues. The CDR3 here is CASSVTKETQYF. DNA of the CDR3: TGTGCCAGCAGTGTAACGAAAGAGACCCAGTACTTC. The full variable domain, with the rest looked up from reference TRBV2 and TRBJ2-5, is EPEVTQTPSHQVTQMGQEVILRCVPISNHLYFYWYRQILGQKVEFLVSFYNNEISEKSEIFDDQFSVERPDGSNFTLKIRSTKLEDSAMYFCASSVTKETQYFGPGTRLLVL.